Listed below are T cell receptor beta chains from one sample, sequenced in a study of CD8 T cells in Susac syndrome. From the immunoSEQ multiplex PCR reads, TCRdb called clonotypes with MiXCR, one entry per CDR3 protein. Here the sample spans 110,000 or so distinct CDR3 sequences, approximately 93% being singletons. Material: CD4+ T cells from PBMCs. All receptors come from a human donor with multiple sclerosis. CDR3s include the opening cysteine and the closing phenylalanine or tryptophan. Fields, in order: J gene, V gene, CDR3 protein.

j_call: TRBJ2-2
v_call: TRBV12-3/TRBV12-4
cdr3_aa: CASSSRGTGELFF

j_call: TRBJ2-2
v_call: TRBV7-9
cdr3_aa: CASSLDLNTGELFF

j_call: TRBJ2-5
v_call: TRBV30
cdr3_aa: CARAAGGQETQYF

j_call: TRBJ1-1
v_call: TRBV3-1
cdr3_aa: CASSQGQGMNTEAFF

j_call: TRBJ1-6
v_call: TRBV3-1
cdr3_aa: CASSHPGASPLHF

j_call: TRBJ2-3
v_call: TRBV2
cdr3_aa: CASGDAGLAGAQYF

j_call: TRBJ2-3
v_call: TRBV30
cdr3_aa: CAWSVGDTQYF

j_call: TRBJ1-5
v_call: TRBV24-1
cdr3_aa: CATSAQGRHQPQHF

j_call: TRBJ1-5
v_call: TRBV3-1
cdr3_aa: CASSQGTVSNQPQHF

j_call: TRBJ2-7
v_call: TRBV14
cdr3_aa: CASSHSSYEQYF

j_call: TRBJ1-3
v_call: TRBV30
cdr3_aa: CAWTRDSSGNTIYF

j_call: TRBJ1-6
v_call: TRBV6-1
cdr3_aa: CASSERGRNSPLHF

j_call: TRBJ2-5
v_call: TRBV18
cdr3_aa: CASSPRGGGEETQYF

j_call: TRBJ2-4
v_call: TRBV7-9
cdr3_aa: CASSSPGQGNIQYF

j_call: TRBJ1-3
v_call: TRBV12-3/TRBV12-4
cdr3_aa: CASSRGTGRRAGNTIYF

j_call: TRBJ1-1
v_call: TRBV19
cdr3_aa: CASSSSGAYTEAFF

j_call: TRBJ2-5
v_call: TRBV19
cdr3_aa: CASKTSGGQETQYF

j_call: TRBJ1-6
v_call: TRBV7-3
cdr3_aa: CASSLWGKNNSPLHF

j_call: TRBJ1-5
v_call: TRBV19
cdr3_aa: CASSPQGTSSEQPQHF

j_call: TRBJ2-1
v_call: TRBV28
cdr3_aa: CASILAGGSEQFF

j_call: TRBJ1-2
v_call: TRBV18
cdr3_aa: CASRSTEVYGYTF

j_call: TRBJ2-1
v_call: TRBV5-1
cdr3_aa: CASSLQTASSYNEQFF

j_call: TRBJ1-5
v_call: TRBV18
cdr3_aa: CASSRDNNQPQHF